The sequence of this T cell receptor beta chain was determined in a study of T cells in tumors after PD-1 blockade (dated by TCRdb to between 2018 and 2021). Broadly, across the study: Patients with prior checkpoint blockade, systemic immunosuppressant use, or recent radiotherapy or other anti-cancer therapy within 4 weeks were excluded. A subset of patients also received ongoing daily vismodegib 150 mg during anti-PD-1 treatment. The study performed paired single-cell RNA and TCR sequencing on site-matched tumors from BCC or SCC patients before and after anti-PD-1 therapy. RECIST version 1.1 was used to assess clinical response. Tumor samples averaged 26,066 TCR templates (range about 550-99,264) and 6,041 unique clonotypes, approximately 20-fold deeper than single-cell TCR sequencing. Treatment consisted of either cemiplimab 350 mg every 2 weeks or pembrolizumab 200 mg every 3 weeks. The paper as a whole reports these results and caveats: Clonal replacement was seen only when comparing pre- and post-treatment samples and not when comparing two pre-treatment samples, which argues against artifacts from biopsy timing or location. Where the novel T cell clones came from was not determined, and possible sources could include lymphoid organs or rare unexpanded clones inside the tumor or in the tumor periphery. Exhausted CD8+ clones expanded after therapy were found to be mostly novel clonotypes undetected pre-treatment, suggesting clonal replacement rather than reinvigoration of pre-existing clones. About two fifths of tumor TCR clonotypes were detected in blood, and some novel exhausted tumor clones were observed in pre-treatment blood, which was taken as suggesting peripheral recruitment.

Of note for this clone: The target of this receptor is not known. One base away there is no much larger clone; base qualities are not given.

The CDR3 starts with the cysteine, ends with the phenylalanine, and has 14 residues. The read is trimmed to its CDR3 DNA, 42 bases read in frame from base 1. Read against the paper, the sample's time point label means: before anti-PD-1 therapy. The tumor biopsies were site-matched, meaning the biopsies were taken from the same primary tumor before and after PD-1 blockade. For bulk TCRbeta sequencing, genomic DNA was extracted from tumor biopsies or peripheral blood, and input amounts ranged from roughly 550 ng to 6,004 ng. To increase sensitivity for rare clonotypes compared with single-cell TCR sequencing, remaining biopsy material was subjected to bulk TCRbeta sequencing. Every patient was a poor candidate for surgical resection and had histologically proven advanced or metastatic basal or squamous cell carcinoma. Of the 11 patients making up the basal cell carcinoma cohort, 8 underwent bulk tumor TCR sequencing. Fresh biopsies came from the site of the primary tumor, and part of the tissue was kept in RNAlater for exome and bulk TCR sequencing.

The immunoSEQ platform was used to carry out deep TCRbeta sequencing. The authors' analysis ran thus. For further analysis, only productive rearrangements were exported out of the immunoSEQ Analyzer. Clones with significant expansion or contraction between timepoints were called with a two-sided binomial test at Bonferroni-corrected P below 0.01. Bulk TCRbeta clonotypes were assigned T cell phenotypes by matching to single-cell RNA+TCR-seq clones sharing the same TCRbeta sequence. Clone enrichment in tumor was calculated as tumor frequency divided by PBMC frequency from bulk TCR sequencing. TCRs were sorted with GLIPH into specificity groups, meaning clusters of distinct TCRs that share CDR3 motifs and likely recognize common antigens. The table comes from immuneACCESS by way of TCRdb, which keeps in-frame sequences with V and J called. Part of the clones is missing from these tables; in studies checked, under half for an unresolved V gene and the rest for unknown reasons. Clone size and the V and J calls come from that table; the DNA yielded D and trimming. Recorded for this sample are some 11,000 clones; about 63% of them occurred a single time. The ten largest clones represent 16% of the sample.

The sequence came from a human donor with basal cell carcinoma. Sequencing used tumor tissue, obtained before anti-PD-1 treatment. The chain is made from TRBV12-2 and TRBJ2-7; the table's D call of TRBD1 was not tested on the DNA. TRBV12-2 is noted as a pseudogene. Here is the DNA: TGTGCAAGTCGCTTAGCACAGAGCTCCTACGAGCAGTACTTC. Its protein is CASRLAQSSYEQYF.